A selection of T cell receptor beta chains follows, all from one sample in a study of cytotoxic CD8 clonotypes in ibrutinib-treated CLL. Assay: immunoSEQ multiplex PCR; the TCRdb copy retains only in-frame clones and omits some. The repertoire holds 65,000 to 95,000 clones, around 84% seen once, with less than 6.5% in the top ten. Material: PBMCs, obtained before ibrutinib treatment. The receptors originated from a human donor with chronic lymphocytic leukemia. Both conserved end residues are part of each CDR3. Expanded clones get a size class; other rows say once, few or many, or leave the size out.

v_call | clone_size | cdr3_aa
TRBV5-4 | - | CASSLAGGGDTQYF
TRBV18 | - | CASSPQGNQPQHF
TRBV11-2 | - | CASSPGTSGTDTQYF
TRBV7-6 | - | CASSGWGARYNEQFF
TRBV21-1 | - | CASSKSQREEESIQYF
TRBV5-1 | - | CASSPKLAGGHNEQFF
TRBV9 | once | CASSVIRASGATDTQYF
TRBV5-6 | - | CASSFYASGRWVSEYEQYF
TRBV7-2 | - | CASSLGLAGWETQYF
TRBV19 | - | CASRRTGELFF
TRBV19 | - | CASSIDLGTPRQYF
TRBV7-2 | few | CASSRTGESLYGYTF
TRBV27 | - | CASSLRRGATDTQYF
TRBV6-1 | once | CASSEGDIYYGYTF
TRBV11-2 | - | CASSLVGEGRTSYEQYF
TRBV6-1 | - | CASSIEGAKNIQYF
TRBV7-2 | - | CASSLWLVRNEQFF
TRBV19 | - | CASSIGSWTGGQGTGELFF
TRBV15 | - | CATSRVGFQMNTEAFF
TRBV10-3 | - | CAISNSLAGEYNEQFF
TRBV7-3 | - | CASSLGAAGGVGQETQYF
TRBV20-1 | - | CSVNYNEQFF
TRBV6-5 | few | CASSYEGGLLSEQYF
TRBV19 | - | CASWDGRAYEQYF
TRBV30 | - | CALGVYEQYF
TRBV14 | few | CASSQEKGFSGNTIYF
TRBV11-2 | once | CASSLDQISSKQYF
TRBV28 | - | CASRELNEKLFF
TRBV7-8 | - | CASSPDRGMNTEAFF
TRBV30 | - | CAWNRGANTGELFF
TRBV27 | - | CASSLFPPAGSYEQYF